This passage covers 32 T cell receptor beta chains from one sample sequenced in a study of CD8+CD57+ T cells in acquired aplastic anemia. An expansion of CD8+CD57+ cells by flow cytometry had been shown in patients chosen for sequencing. Both TCR beta VDJ combination and CDR3 sequence profiling were carried out. Genomic DNA was the template for this profiling. One entry per CDR3 protein results from TCRdb running MiXCR on the reads. The sample comprises about 160,000 distinct CDR3 sequences, around 52% of which are singletons, and 25% to 40% rests with the top ten. The sequencing input was sorted CD4+, CD8+, or CD8+CD57+ T cells (not recorded which) from PBMCs. These receptors were taken from a human donor with aplastic anemia.

This chain joins TRBV4-2 and TRBJ2-7; D is possibly TRBD2 (5 bases). Germline CDR1 LGHNA, CDR2 YNFKEQ. The CDR3 contains 16 residues. With 0 bases removed from V and 3 bases from J, the gap between germline ends came to 15 bases. For the CDR3, the DNA is TGTGCCAGCAGCCAAGAAGGGCGCGGGTCTTACTACGAGCAGTACTTC. This encodes CASSQEGRGSYYEQYF.

This clonotype has ten or more counts. The chain has TRBV11-2 and TRBJ1-2; TRBD1 matches at 8 bases. Germline V gene sequence: CDR1 SGHAT, CDR2 FQNNGV. The ends lost 3 bases at V and 6 bases at J; junction bases unmatched: 12. The CDR3 loop spans 16 amino acids. CDR3 protein: CASSLDPRTGSDGYTF. CDR3 in DNA: TGTGCCAGCAGCTTGGATCCTCGGACAGGGTCAGATGGCTACACCTTC.

Of note for this clonotype: A much bigger clone sits one base away, suggesting this may be a read error. The genes are TRBV12-3 or TRBV12-4 and TRBJ2-1; D possibly uses TRBD1 or TRBD2 (7 bases each). The CDR3 is 13 amino acids. CDR3 DNA sequence: TGTGCCAGCCGGGGGGACAGCTACAGTGAGCAGTTCTTC. Residues: CASRGDSYSEQFF.

This clonotype was counted ten times or more. This chain connects TRBV24-1 to TRBJ1-2; TRBD1 might be the D (6 bases). Germline V gives CDR1 KGHDR, CDR2 SFDVKD. The CDR3 is 14 residues long. Between the trimmed V and J ends, which lost 6 bases and 0 bases, there was a span of 10 bases. CDR3 bases: TGTGCCACCAGTACAGGGAGTTCTAACTATGGCTACACCTTC. Protein: CATSTGSSNYGYTF.

This clonotype came up many times. This sequence joins TRBV11-3 and TRBJ2-7; the D gene is possibly TRBD2 (6 bases). The CDR3 covers 12 residues. Germline V gene data show CDR1 as SGHNT and CDR2 as YENEEA. The V and J ends lost 7 bases and 5 bases respectively, with 12 bases between them. The CDR3 reads CASNYPGDEQYF. The CDR3 DNA is TGTGCCAGCAACTATCCGGGAGACGAGCAGTACTTC.

This clonotype was observed at least ten times. The chain combines TRBV6-5 with TRBJ2-5, with a possible D match to TRBD1 (5 bases). Trimming left V 0 bases short and J 1 base short, with 9 bases between. The CDR3 totals 15 residues. The V gene's germline CDR1 is MNHEY and CDR2 SVGAGI. The CDR3 DNA follows: TGTGCCAGCAGTTACTCGTTAGGGGTCCAAGAGACCCAGTACTTC. Translated, it gives CASSYSLGVQETQYF.

This clonotype has just a few counts. The genes are TRBV6-2 or TRBV6-3 and TRBJ1-5; a weak D match, TRBD1 (6 bases). The CDR3 sequence is 15 residues long. Trimming stripped 0 bases from V and 9 bases from J, with 15 bases between. From germline, CDR1 is MNHEY and CDR2 SVGEGT. The CDR3 spells CASSYSGGFLRPQHF. CDR3 nucleotide sequence: TGTGCCAGCAGTTACTCGGGGGGCTTTCTGCGGCCCCAGCATTTT.

The CDR3 DNA sequence: TGTGCCAGCAGAGCCCCAGTAGGGGAGCTGTTTTTT. This gives the protein CASRAPVGELFF. The V call is TRBV7-3, the J call TRBJ2-2; D not resolved. CDR1 and CDR2 (germline): SGHTA, FQGTGA. The CDR3 is 12 amino acids. Trimming removed 6 bases from V and 8 bases from J, with 10 bases in between. The full variable domain, completed using reference TRBV7-3 and TRBJ2-2, is GAGVSQTPSNKVTEKGKYVELRCDPISGHTALYWYRQSLGQGPEFLIYFQGTGAADDSGLPNDRFFAVRPEGSVSTLKIQRTERGDSAVYLCASRAPVGELFFGEGSRLTVL.

The J gene is TRBJ2-1, the V gene TRBV11-3; 10 positions agree with TRBD2. CDR1 SGHNT and CDR2 YENEEA come from the germline V gene. CDR3 length: 17 amino acids. J lost 2 bases, V lost 4 bases, and 8 bases had no gene match. The CDR3 DNA sequence: TGTGCCAGCAGCTCTCTAGTTAGCGGGGGGACCTACAATGAGCAGTTCTTC. It is translated as CASSSLVSGGTYNEQFF.

At least ten counts were recorded for this clonotype. The CDR3 loop is CSVATGGRGDTQYF. The CDR3 region has the DNA TGCAGCGTGGCAACAGGGGGTCGTGGAGATACGCAGTATTTT. The chain uses TRBV29-1 and TRBJ2-3; 8 bases agree with TRBD1. The CDR3 is 14 amino acids. The germline gives CDR1 SQVTM, CDR2 ANQGSEA. V lost 6 bases and J lost 5; bases outside the gene matches: 10.

This clonotype showed up many times. V and J are TRBV10-2 and TRBJ1-4; D call uncertain. With 4 bases removed from V and 8 bases from J, the gap between germline ends came to 11 bases. Germline V gene data show CDR1 as WSHSY and CDR2 as SAAADI. The CDR3 has 13 residues. CDR3 nucleotides: TGCGCCAGCAGTGGAGGTTTTGGGGAAAAACTGTTTTTT. Translated, it gives CASSGGFGEKLFF.

The chain employs TRBV12-3 or TRBV12-4 and TRBJ1-1; D is unclear. V lost 10 bases and J lost 0, with 9 bases in between. The CDR3 covers 12 residues. CDR3 sequence reads: CATRVLNTEAFF. The CDR3 DNA follows: TGTGCCACGCGAGTGCTGAACACTGAAGCTTTCTTT.

This clonotype was counted at least ten times. For the CDR3, the DNA is TGTGCCAGCAGTTTCGGAGGGGGAGGAAGCACAGATACGCAGTATTTT. It encodes CASSFGGGGSTDTQYF. The chain links TRBV12-3 or TRBV12-4 to TRBJ2-3; perhaps D is TRBD1 or TRBD2 (6 bases each). The CDR3 is made up of 16 amino acids. The V end lost 3 bases, the J end lost 0 bases, and 13 bases lay between the germline ends.

Comments on this clonotype: This could be a read error, since a much larger clone is one nucleotide away. The CDR3 nucleotides are TGCGCCAGCAGCCCCACTAGCGCTAAAGAGCAGTTCTTC. Protein sequence: CASSPTSAKEQFF. The rearrangement links TRBV4-1 to TRBJ2-1, with 7 bases that match TRBD2. The junction had 7 bases not matched to a gene; V was cut back by 4 bases and J by 10 bases. The CDR3 has 13 residues. CDR1 is MGHRA, CDR2 YSYEKL, per germline.

The gene calls are TRBV29-1 and TRBJ2-1; TRBD1 matches 8 bases. Per germline, CDR1 SQVTM and CDR2 ANQGSEA. J lost 5 bases, V lost 7 bases, and 7 bases had no gene match. This CDR3 contains 13 residues. In nucleotides, the CDR3 is TGCAGCGGGGGTGGACAGGGTCACAATGAGCAGTTCTTC. This translates into CSGGGQGHNEQFF.

With respect to this clonotype: Given a much more abundant clone one base away, this may be a read error. This sequence joins TRBV14 and TRBJ2-7; 8 nucleotides match TRBD1. Trimming removed 4 bases from V and 5 bases from J; junction bases left unmatched: 13. From germline, CDR1 is SGHDN and CDR2 FVKESK. The CDR3 totals 16 residues. CDR3 sequence (DNA): TGTGCCAGCAGCCTTTTCTTGGGGACAGGTTCCCACGAGCAGTACTTC. This encodes CASSLFLGTGSHEQYF.

In regard to this clonotype: A much larger clone lies one base from this, so it may be a read error. V usage is TRBV16 and J usage is TRBJ2-7, with no clear D. The CDR3 has 12 amino acids. In germline, CDR1 is KGHSY, CDR2 FQNENV. The CDR3 region has the DNA TGTGCCGGCAGCCAAGAAGGTGTCGAGCAGTACTTC. This sequence encodes CAGSQEGVEQYF.

In its sample, this clonotype was seen a few times. CDR3 sequence reads: CASSRVGGSPLHF. CDR3 nucleotide sequence: TGCGCCAGCAGCAGGGTTGGAGGTTCACCCCTCCACTTT. The chain couples TRBV10-1 to TRBJ1-6, with a possible D match to TRBD1 (5 bases). The CDR3 loop spans 13 amino acids. The germline V gene encodes CDR1 WNHNN and CDR2 SYGVQD (reference sequence). The ends were cut back, 6 bases at V and 9 bases at J, with 12 bases in the middle.

As for this clonotype: Since a much larger clone is just one base distant, this may be a read error. This sequence joins TRBV5-1 and TRBJ1-1; D unresolved. This CDR3 has 12 residues. Germline loops: CDR1 SGHRS, CDR2 YFSETQ. CDR3 loop: CASSLGPSGALF. Here the CDR3 DNA reads TGCGCCAGCAGCTTGGGACCCTCTGGAGCTCTCTTT.

This rearrangement joins TRBV12-3 or TRBV12-4 to TRBJ1-2; tentatively, D is TRBD1 (6 bases). V lost 6 bases, J lost 6 bases, and 17 bases lay in between. The CDR3 length is 14 residues. The CDR3, as DNA: TGTGCCAGCAGCCCCGGACAGTCTCGGAATGGCTACACCTTC. Protein sequence: CASSPGQSRNGYTF.

CDR3 in DNA: TGTGCCATCAGTACCGACAGGAGACTAGGGGTGGGCCGTGACCAAGAGACCCAGTACTTC. Its protein is CAISTDRRLGVGRDQETQYF. The chain combines TRBV10-3 with TRBJ2-5; D tentatively reads TRBD1 or TRBD2 (6 bases each). Per germline, CDR1 ENHRY and CDR2 SYGVKD. The CDR3 sequence is 20 residues long. V was clipped by 5 bases and J by 0 bases, with 28 bases between them.

Points on this clonotype: This may come from a read error, since a much larger clone is one base off. This chain links TRBV11-3 with TRBJ1-4, with 9 bases aligning to TRBD1. The CDR3 length is 16 residues. Germline V CDR1 and CDR2: SGHNT, YENEEA. Unmatched junction bases numbered 14, after V lost 8 bases and J lost 7 bases. CDR3 residues: CASGPSDGTGLEKLFF. CDR3 DNA: TGTGCCAGCGGCCCGAGTGACGGGACAGGGCTTGAAAAACTGTTTTTT.

This clonotype came up a few times. CDR3 residues: CASRFSGTSYNEQFF. As DNA, the CDR3 is TGTGCCAGTAGATTTAGCGGGACGTCCTACAATGAGCAGTTCTTC. The genes are TRBV19 and TRBJ2-1, with TRBD2 matching over 8 bases. The CDR3 is made up of 15 amino acids. V was clipped by 6 bases and J by 1 base; unmatched bases: 5. Looked up from germline, CDR1 is LNHDA and CDR2 is SQIVND (reference sequence). Drawing the rest from reference TRBV19 and TRBJ2-1, the complete variable domain is DGGITQSPKYLFRKEGQNVTLSCEQNLNHDAMYWYRQDPGQGLRLIYYSQIVNDFQKGDIAEGYSVSREKKESFPLTVTSAQKNPTAFYLCASRFSGTSYNEQFFGPGTRLTVL.

The rearrangement joins TRBV5-1 to TRBJ1-3; D not certain. Germline V gene sequence: CDR1 SGHRS, CDR2 YFSETQ. This CDR3 has 15 amino acids. Trimming cost V 0 bases and J 2 bases, with 9 bases left between them. CDR3 residues: CASSLVGLAGNTIYF. The CDR3 region has the DNA TGCGCCAGCAGCTTGGTCGGGCTTGCTGGAAACACCATATATTTT.

The V gene is TRBV30, the J gene TRBJ2-2; D assignment may be TRBD1 or TRBD2 (5 bases each). The CDR3 loop spans 13 amino acids. The V gene's germline CDR1 is GTSNPN and CDR2 SVGIG (reference sequence). Trimming stripped 2 bases from V and 6 bases from J, with 10 bases between. CDR3 loop: CAWSRLGAGELFF. The CDR3 nucleotides read TGTGCCTGGAGTAGATTGGGGGCCGGGGAGCTGTTTTTT.

Comments on this clonotype: Possible read error: a much larger clone is one base away. The chain combines TRBV2 with TRBJ2-3; TRBD2 matches 15 bases. From germline, CDR1 is SNHLY and CDR2 FYNNEI. CDR3 length: 18 amino acids. Trimming cost V 7 bases and J 7 bases; bases outside gene matches: 15. For the CDR3, the DNA is TGTGCCAGCAACGCCAGGACTAGCGGGAGGGCCCCTAAAAATACGCAGTATTTT. Its protein is CASNARTSGRAPKNTQYF.

In its sample, this clonotype was seen a few times. The chain joins TRBV27 to TRBJ1-4; D unresolved. This CDR3 has 16 residues. V was clipped by 5 bases and J by 0 bases, with 13 bases between them. Germline CDR1 is MNHEY and CDR2 is SMNVEV (reference sequence). CDR3 in DNA: TGTGCCAGCAGTACCTTCGACGGCCCAACTAATGAAAAACTGTTTTTT. It encodes CASSTFDGPTNEKLFF.

In this sample, this clonotype turned up many times. The rearrangement uses TRBV4-3 and TRBJ2-2; possible D gene TRBD2, 6 bases. This CDR3 comprises 14 residues. Trimming stripped 5 bases from V and 7 bases from J, with 14 bases between. The germline CDR1 and CDR2 sequences are LGHNA and YSLEER. CDR3 sequence reads: CASSLTEGIGELFF. The CDR3 nucleotides read TGCGCCAGCAGCTTGACGGAGGGAATCGGGGAGCTGTTTTTT.

This clonotype was detected many times. V and J are TRBV2 and TRBJ2-7; 7 positions match TRBD1. Germline V gene data show CDR1 as SNHLY and CDR2 as FYNNEI. This CDR3 region has 13 residues. The V and J ends lost 4 bases and 4 bases, in that order; junction bases with no gene match: 4. CDR3 loop: CASSAGQPYEQYF. The CDR3 nucleotides read TGTGCCAGCAGTGCGGGACAGCCATACGAGCAGTACTTC.

The rearrangement joins TRBV20-1 to TRBJ2-7, with D possibly matching TRBD2 (5 bases). In germline, CDR1 is DFQATT, CDR2 SNEGSKA (reference sequence). The CDR3 sequence is 14 residues long. Trimming cost V 3 bases and J 2 bases, with 14 bases left between them. The CDR3 sequence is CSASRGAGPYEQYF. The CDR3 nucleotides read TGCAGTGCTAGTCGGGGAGCAGGTCCCTACGAGCAGTACTTC.

This clonotype was recorded at least ten times. The chain employs TRBV7-9 and TRBJ2-7; possibly TRBD1 or TRBD2 for D (5 bases each). The V and J ends lost 4 bases and 0 bases respectively, with 13 bases between them. Per germline, CDR1 SEHNR and CDR2 FQNEAQ (reference sequence). The CDR3 covers 15 residues. CDR3 coding DNA: TGTGCCAGCAGCTCGACTACAGGAGACTCCTACGAGCAGTACTTC. Translating gives CASSSTTGDSYEQYF. Variable domain in full (rest from reference TRBV7-9 and TRBJ2-7): DTGVSQNPRHKITKRGQNVTFRCDPISEHNRLYWYRQTLGQGPEFLTYFQNEAQLEKSRLLSDRFSAERPKGSFSTLEIQRTEQGDSAMYLCASSSTTGDSYEQYFGPGTRLTVT.

This clonotype came up many times. The V call is TRBV3-1, the J call TRBJ2-5, with TRBD1 matching 9 bases. Germline V gene sequence: CDR1 LGHDT, CDR2 YNNKEL (reference sequence). Trimming at V came to 5 bases and at J to 1 base, leaving 2 bases not matched to a gene. This CDR3 has 14 amino acids. The CDR3 region is CASSDRGGQETQYF. DNA of the CDR3: TGTGCCAGCAGCGACAGGGGGGGCCAAGAGACCCAGTACTTC.